The 26 T cell receptor beta chains listed next were all sequenced from one sample in a study of cytomegalovirus exposure and HLA in healthy donors. TCRdb's table, derived via immunoSEQ multiplex PCR, lists solely in-frame clones and lacks some. This table has about 160,000 clones, about 95% appearing once. Sample: PBMCs. These receptor sequences come from a woman aged 18-29 years in good health and CMV-seronegative.

The chain couples TRBV4-1 to TRBJ1-1; D remains ambiguous. This CDR3 comprises 14 residues. The V gene lost 4 bases and the J gene lost 3 bases, with 12 bases spanning the gap. Germline CDR1 MGHRA, CDR2 YSYEKL. The CDR3 DNA reads as TGCGCCAGCAGCCGGTCTGTCACTCACACTGAAGCTTTCTTT. Residues: CASSRSVTHTEAFF.

The V and J genes are TRBV4-1 and TRBJ2-3; D possibly corresponds to TRBD2 (5 bases). The CDR3 is made up of 15 amino acids. Germline CDR1 is MGHRA and CDR2 is YSYEKL. V shed 4 bases and J shed 1 base, with 12 bases lying between them. The CDR3 sequence: CASSPTPGGTDTQYF. In DNA form, the CDR3 reads TGCGCCAGCAGCCCAACCCCCGGGGGCACAGATACGCAGTATTTT.

The chain uses TRBV7-6 and TRBJ2-1; 8 bases are a match to TRBD2. In germline, CDR1 is SGHVS, CDR2 FNYEAQ. CDR3 length: 16 residues. Trimming removed 5 bases from V and 4 bases from J; junction bases left unmatched: 10. The chain's CDR3 is CASSRRGGQGYNEQFF. In nucleotides, the CDR3 is TGTGCCAGCAGCCGACGGGGGGGGCAGGGATACAATGAGCAGTTCTTC. The variable domain in full, completed from reference TRBV7-6 and TRBJ2-1, reads GAGVSQSPRYKVTKRGQDVALRCDPISGHVSLYWYRQALGQGPEFLTYFNYEAQQDKSGLPNDRFSAERPEGSISTLTIQRTEQRDSAMYRCASSRRGGQGYNEQFFGPGTRLTVL.

The chain employs TRBV7-9 and TRBJ1-2; TRBD1 matches at 9 bases. V lost 5 bases and J lost 2; bases outside the gene matches: 6. CDR1 is SEHNR and CDR2 is FQNEAQ in the germline V gene (reference sequence). The CDR3 is 15 residues long. CDR3 sequence reads: CASSPRTGVNYGYTF. The CDR3 coding sequence is TGTGCCAGCAGCCCAAGGACAGGGGTCAACTATGGCTACACCTTC.

V usage is TRBV15 and J usage is TRBJ1-3, with TRBD1 as a possible D gene (6 bases). Trimming took off 1 base at V and 0 bases at J, with 13 bases between the two ends. In germline, CDR1 is LNHNV, CDR2 YYDKDF (reference sequence). This CDR3 is 17 amino acids long. CDR3 sequence (DNA): TGTGCCACCAGCAGAGCCGGACAGCTCTACTCTGGAAACACCATATATTTT. It yields the protein CATSRAGQLYSGNTIYF.

This chain uses TRBV6-5 with TRBJ2-1; TRBD2 agrees at 7 bases. With 4 bases clipped from V and 9 bases from J, the junction kept 12 bases outside the gene matches. The CDR3 has 15 amino acids. The germline V gene has CDR1 MNHEY and CDR2 SVGAGI. CDR3 DNA: TGTGCCAGCAGTTCGCGGACTAGGCAGCCCGGTGAGCAGTTCTTC. It encodes CASSSRTRQPGEQFF.

This chain uses TRBV29-1 with TRBJ1-3; tentative D call: TRBD1 (6 bases). The CDR3 has 13 residues. Germline V gene data show CDR1 as SQVTM and CDR2 as ANQGSEA. Trimming cost V 4 bases and J 2 bases, with 9 bases left between them. The CDR3 loop is CSVAAGAGNTIYF. DNA for the CDR3: TGCAGCGTTGCAGCAGGGGCTGGAAACACCATATATTTT.

This rearrangement joins TRBV18 to TRBJ2-3; 7 nucleotides line up with TRBD1. Germline lookup yields CDR1 KGHSH and CDR2 LQKENI. V shed 2 bases and J 4 bases; nucleotides not matched to a gene: 6. The CDR3 extends over 15 amino acids. The CDR3 DNA follows: TGTGCCAGCTCACCATCCCGGACAGGTCCAGATACGCAGTATTTT. It is translated as CASSPSRTGPDTQYF.

The genes are TRBV7-2 and TRBJ2-3; TRBD1 aligns across 9 bases. CDR3 length equals 16 residues. Trimming removed 5 bases from V and 0 bases from J; junction bases left unmatched: 6. Germline CDR1 and CDR2: SGHTA and FQGNSA. The CDR3 protein is CASSGRGQGSTDTQYF. CDR3 DNA: TGTGCCAGCAGCGGGAGGGGACAGGGAAGCACAGATACGCAGTATTTT.

J is TRBJ2-4 and V is TRBV27, with D tentatively TRBD1 (7 bases). Germline loops: CDR1 MNHEY, CDR2 SMNVEV (reference sequence). Trimming took off 6 bases at V and 7 bases at J, with 16 bases between the two ends. The CDR3 consists of 14 residues. This chain's CDR3 is CASSPGGGGNIQYF. The DNA for the CDR3 is TGTGCCAGCAGCCCCGGAGGGGGCGGGAACATTCAGTACTTC.

V usage is TRBV27 and J usage is TRBJ1-4, with a possible D match to TRBD1 (5 bases). The CDR3 runs 12 residues. Looked up from germline, CDR1 is MNHEY and CDR2 is SMNVEV (reference sequence). V was cut by 6 bases and J by 8 bases, with 10 bases left in between. CDR3 amino acids: CASSQGGEKLFF. The CDR3 bases are TGTGCCAGCAGCCAGGGAGGAGAAAAACTGTTTTTT.

This chain connects TRBV5-1 to TRBJ2-7; 10 bases map to TRBD1. The germline CDR1 and CDR2 sequences are SGHRS and YFSETQ. The J segment lost 4 bases and the V segment lost 0 bases, leaving 4 bases of the junction unmatched. This CDR3 has 15 residues. The CDR3 coding sequence is TGCGCCAGCAGCTTGGCCGGGACAGGGGAGTACGAGCAGTACTTC. Its translation is CASSLAGTGEYEQYF.

The rearrangement uses TRBV10-3 and TRBJ2-7, with 11 bases aligning to TRBD2. Trimming cost V 3 bases and J 3 bases; bases outside gene matches: 4. Germline V gene sequence: CDR1 ENHRY, CDR2 SYGVKD. The CDR3 runs to 15 residues. CDR3 bases: TGTGCCATCAGTGACGCTAGCGGGGGGCGCTACGAGCAGTACTTC. The encoded protein is CAISDASGGRYEQYF.

Turning to this clone: Germline is not matched at one junction end, which may reflect a read error. The V gene is TRBV27, the J gene TRBJ1-2; tentative D call: TRBD1 (6 bases). In germline, CDR1 is MNHEY, CDR2 SMNVEV (reference sequence). CDR3 length: 13 residues. The CDR3 protein is CASRDRANYGYAF. The DNA for the CDR3 is TGTGCCAGCAGGGACAGAGCTAACTATGGCTACGCCTTC.

V gene TRBV7-2 combines with J gene TRBJ2-5; D gene uncertain. Trimming took off 3 bases at V and 4 bases at J, with 12 bases between the two ends. This CDR3 comprises 14 residues. Germline CDR1 SGHTA, CDR2 FQGNSA. CDR3 loop: CASSLTLLLETQYF. The CDR3 nucleotides are TGTGCCAGCAGCTTGACACTCTTATTAGAGACCCAGTACTTC.

V and J are TRBV19 and TRBJ1-4; 8 bases map to TRBD1. The CDR3 has 14 residues. Trimming removed 5 bases from V and 8 bases from J; junction bases left unmatched: 7. CDR1 is LNHDA, CDR2 SQIVND, per germline (reference sequence). The CDR3 region has the DNA TGTGCCAGTAGTTCGACAGGGGTCCGGGAAAAACTGTTTTTT. Translation: CASSSTGVREKLFF.

This chain uses TRBV2 with TRBJ2-2; 8 bases match TRBD1. V was pared by 7 bases and J by 1 base, with 5 bases of the junction left unmatched. Per the germline V gene, CDR1 is SNHLY and CDR2 is FYNNEI. CDR3 length equals 15 residues. CDR3 nucleotide sequence: TGTGCCAGCAAATGGGGACAGGTGAACACCGGGGAGCTGTTTTTT. It is translated as CASKWGQVNTGELFF. Looking up the rest from reference TRBV2 and TRBJ2-2 gives the full variable domain: EPEVTQTPSHQVTQMGQEVILRCVPISNHLYFYWYRQILGQKVEFLVSFYNNEISEKSEIFDDQFSVERPDGSNFTLKIRSTKLEDSAMYFCASKWGQVNTGELFFGEGSRLTVL.

The chain couples TRBV7-9 to TRBJ2-3; 11 bases match TRBD2. Germline assignment: CDR1 SEHNR and CDR2 FQNEAQ (reference sequence). This CDR3 contains 16 residues. V dropped 5 bases and J dropped 0; count of bases not matched to a gene: 4. Written as DNA, the CDR3 is TGTGCCAGCAGCCATCTAGCGGGGGGAAGCACAGATACGCAGTATTTT. This sequence encodes CASSHLAGGSTDTQYF.

The rearrangement links TRBV7-6 to TRBJ2-5; 11 bases line up with TRBD2. Germline CDR1 and CDR2: SGHVS and FNYEAQ. The CDR3 has 16 amino acids. After removal of 3 bases from V and 1 base from J, the junction contained 4 bases not matched to a gene. The CDR3 coding sequence is TGTGCCAGCAGCTTCCTAGCGGGGGGTGCCCAAGAGACCCAGTACTTC. Translated: CASSFLAGGAQETQYF. The full variable domain, its missing parts supplied by reference TRBV7-6 and TRBJ2-5, is GAGVSQSPRYKVTKRGQDVALRCDPISGHVSLYWYRQALGQGPEFLTYFNYEAQQDKSGLPNDRFSAERPEGSISTLTIQRTEQRDSAMYRCASSFLAGGAQETQYFGPGTRLLVL.

This rearrangement joins TRBV18 to TRBJ2-1, with 9 bases that match TRBD1. After removal of 3 bases from V and 3 bases from J, the junction contained 6 bases not matched to a gene. CDR1 is KGHSH, CDR2 LQKENI, per germline. The CDR3 consists of 16 residues. CDR3 bases: TGTGCCAGCTCACCTAATCCGGGACAGGGCTACAATGAGCAGTTCTTC. Residues: CASSPNPGQGYNEQFF.

J is TRBJ2-7 and V is TRBV5-1; 13 nucleotides align to TRBD2. The CDR3 contains 16 residues. Germline V CDR1 and CDR2: SGHRS, YFSETQ. V lost 1 base to trimming and J lost 4 bases; unmatched junction nucleotides: 5. The CDR3 DNA reads TGCGCCAGCAGCTTGACTAGCGGGGGGGCGACGTACGAGCAGTACTTC. Its translation is CASSLTSGGATYEQYF.

The chain uses TRBV13 and TRBJ2-5; the D gene is possibly TRBD2 (6 bases). The CDR3 runs to 15 residues. V lost 5 bases, J lost 2 bases, and 15 bases lay in between. In germline, CDR1 is PRHDT, CDR2 FYEKMQ (reference sequence). The CDR3: CASSNRDGGQETQYF. The CDR3 DNA sequence: TGTGCCAGCAGCAACCGGGACGGGGGTCAAGAGACCCAGTACTTC.

The chain has TRBV15 and TRBJ2-7; D may be TRBD2 (6 bases). This CDR3 has 15 amino acids. Germline V CDR1 and CDR2: LNHNV, YYDKDF (reference sequence). V was shortened by 5 bases and J by 4 bases, with 18 bases between the two germline ends. The DNA of the CDR3 is TGTGCCACCAGCCGTACTAGCTTGCCGGGGTACGAGCAGTACTTC. Its protein product is CATSRTSLPGYEQYF.

The genes are TRBV7-9 and TRBJ2-7; D perhaps matches TRBD1 (6 bases). Germline CDR1 is SEHNR and CDR2 is FQNEAQ (reference sequence). The CDR3 has 13 amino acids. V dropped 5 bases and J dropped 2 bases, with 10 bases sitting between them. This CDR3 reads CASSLQGTYEQYF. The CDR3 region has the DNA TGTGCCAGCAGCCTACAGGGTACCTACGAGCAGTACTTC.

J is TRBJ2-5 and V is TRBV4-3; 8 bases map to TRBD2. The CDR3 covers 15 residues. Trimming took 0 bases from V and 7 from J; bases not matched to a gene: 7. Germline V gene sequence: CDR1 LGHNA, CDR2 YSLEER. The CDR3 region has the DNA TGCGCCAGCAGCCAAGATTGGGTTAGCGGGGCGACCCAGTACTTC. Translated, it gives CASSQDWVSGATQYF.

J is TRBJ2-5 and V is TRBV9, with 11 bases fitting TRBD2. Looked up from germline, CDR1 is SGDLS and CDR2 is YYNGEE. The CDR3 consists of 15 residues. The J segment lost 5 bases and the V segment lost 4 bases, leaving 7 bases of the junction unmatched. CDR3 DNA: TGTGCCAGCAGCTTTAGTAGCGGGGGGGATGAGACCCAGTACTTC. Translation gives CASSFSSGGDETQYF. Full variable domain (rest looked up from reference TRBV9 and TRBJ2-5): DSGVTQTPKHLITATGQRVTLRCSPRSGDLSVYWYQQSLDQGLQFLIQYYNGEERAKGNILERFSAQQFPDLHSELNLSSLELGDSALYFCASSFSSGGDETQYFGPGTRLLVL.